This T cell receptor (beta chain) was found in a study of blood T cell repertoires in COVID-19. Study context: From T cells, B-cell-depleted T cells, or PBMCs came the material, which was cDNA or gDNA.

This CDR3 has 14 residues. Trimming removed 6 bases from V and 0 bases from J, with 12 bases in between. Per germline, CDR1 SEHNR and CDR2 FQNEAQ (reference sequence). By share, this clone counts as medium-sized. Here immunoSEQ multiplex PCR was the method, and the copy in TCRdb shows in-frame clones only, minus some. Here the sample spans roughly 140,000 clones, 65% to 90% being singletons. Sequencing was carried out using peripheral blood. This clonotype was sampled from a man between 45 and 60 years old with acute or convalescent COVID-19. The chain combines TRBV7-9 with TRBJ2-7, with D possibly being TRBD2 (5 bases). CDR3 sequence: CASSKTGSSYEQYF. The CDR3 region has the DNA TGTGCCAGCAGTAAGACTGGGAGCTCCTACGAGCAGTACTTC. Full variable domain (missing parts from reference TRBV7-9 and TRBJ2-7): DTGVSQNPRHKITKRGQNVTFRCDPISEHNRLYWYRQTLGQGPEFLTYFQNEAQLEKSRLLSDRFSAERPKGSFSTLEIQRTEQGDSAMYLCASSKTGSSYEQYFGPGTRLTVT.